This T cell receptor (beta chain) was identified in a study of STAT5B mutations in CD4+ large granular lymphocyte leukemia. Germline lookup yields CDR1 LNHDA and CDR2 SQIVND (reference sequence). The CDR3 runs to 15 residues. Germline trimming cut 3 bases from V and 8 bases from J; bases unmatched to any gene: 8. Here immunoSEQ multiplex PCR was the method, and the copy in TCRdb shows in-frame clones only, minus some. Of 37,000 or so clones listed, approximately 88% are singletons. Regarding the study as a whole: Patient CD4-sorted repertoires looked more clonal than healthy CD4+ repertoires, even without putative leukemic clones. Compared with healthy controls (2/35), patient top clones favored TRBV06 (8/27).

Regarding this clone: Antigen specificity is unknown.

Sequenced: CD4+ T cells from blood buffy coats. This receptor was obtained from a human donor in good health. This chain joins TRBV19 and TRBJ2-1, with 9 bases that match TRBD2. This CDR3 is CASSIQPSGAYEQFF. In DNA form, the CDR3 reads TGTGCCAGTAGTATCCAGCCTAGCGGGGCGTATGAGCAGTTCTTC.